This is a list of T cell receptor beta chains from one sample in a study of beta chain features in type 1 diabetes. Here immunoSEQ multiplex PCR was the method, and the copy in TCRdb shows in-frame clones only, minus some. The table lists fewer than 350,000 clones, about 15% of them singletons. The specimen was naive CD4+ T cells from blood. These receptors all come from a man aged 18 to 30 with type 1 diabetes. The conserved cysteine and the conserved F or W are not part of the CDR3 here. Fields, in order: V gene, clone size, J gene, CDR3 protein. Size values are once, few and many counts, or a class for expanded clones, and some rows have none.

TRBV14	NA	TRBJ2-1	ASSQSSRGVHNEQF
TRBV19	NA	TRBJ2-6	ASSNQGLAGANVLT
TRBV28	few	TRBJ2-3	ASSPRGTSGTTDTQY
TRBV6-5	once	TRBJ2-7	ASSYSSGLREQY
TRBV23-1	few	TRBJ2-7	ASSPLTGQGISYEQY
TRBV28	few	TRBJ2-7	ASTRTGISEQY
TRBV5-6	NA	TRBJ1-1	ASSSYREAF
TRBV5-1	NA	TRBJ2-3	ASSTRDTDTQY
TRBV18	few	TRBJ2-3	ASSPLYADTQY
TRBV15	few	TRBJ2-3	ATSRGLGASTDTQY
TRBV28	NA	TRBJ1-1	ASSQGRAFGEAF
TRBV20-1	few	TRBJ2-7	SASSGSEQY
TRBV5-1	NA	TRBJ2-5	ASSLAGPETQY
TRBV5-1	NA	TRBJ2-7	ASSLDGSYEQY
TRBV4-2	few	TRBJ1-4	ASSILGGGDEKLF
TRBV15	NA	TRBJ2-1	ATSREDRSYNEQF
TRBV6-1	NA	TRBJ2-7	ASSAQFGRGGYEQY